The 24 T cell receptor beta chains below come from one sample, sequenced in a study of blood T cells in healthy people across ages. A second PCR of 7 to 11 cycles used a sample-barcoded 5' primer and a J-beta primer mix. TCRdb redid the calling of the 5' RACE reads with MiXCR, one entry per CDR3 protein. Of 710,000 or so distinct CDR3 sequences listed, 32% are singletons. Material: blood. These receptor sequences come from an elderly woman in good health.

This clonotype was observed a handful of times. The rearrangement joins TRBV2 to TRBJ1-5; D gene ambiguous. Trimming stripped 7 bases from V and 5 bases from J, with 9 bases between. CDR1 and CDR2 from the germline V gene are SNHLY and FYNNEI. The CDR3 covers 12 residues. CDR3 sequence reads: CASTLLDQPQHF. The CDR3 bases are TGTGCCAGCACCTTGCTGGATCAGCCCCAGCATTTT.

This clonotype was counted between two and nine times. Just one base apart from a much larger clone, this may be a read error. The gene calls are TRBV4-2 and TRBJ2-5, with a weak D call TRBD2 (6 bases). There are 15 residues in the CDR3. Looked up from germline, CDR1 is LGHNA and CDR2 is YNFKEQ. CDR3 bases: TGTGCCAGCAGCCCGCGGGATTATGGGGAAGAGGCCCAGTACTTC. Residues: CASSPRDYGEEAQYF.

This clonotype came up many times. The chain links TRBV5-1 to TRBJ2-3; 8 bases fit TRBD1. Germline trimming cut 0 bases from V and 1 base from J; bases unmatched to any gene: 4. The CDR3 has 16 residues. Germline values: CDR1 SGHRS, CDR2 YFSETQ. The DNA of the CDR3 is TGCGCCAGCAGCTTGGGGACAGGGTACGGCACAGATACGCAGTATTTT. Protein: CASSLGTGYGTDTQYF. Supplemented by reference TRBV5-1 and TRBJ2-3, the full variable domain reads KAGVTQTPRYLIKTRGQQVTLSCSPISGHRSVSWYQQTPGQGLQFLFEYFSETQRNKGNFPGRFSGRQFSNSRSEMNVSTLELGDSALYLCASSLGTGYGTDTQYFGPGTRLTVL.

This clonotype was seen only once. A much more abundant neighbour one base away suggests this may be a read error. The chain has TRBV6-2 or TRBV6-3 and TRBJ1-2; D is uncertain. CDR1 is MNHEY and CDR2 is SVGEGT in the germline V gene. The CDR3 totals 16 residues. The CDR3 sequence is CASSYLGSVANDGYTF. The CDR3 DNA follows: TGTGCCAGCAGTTACCTGGGATCTGTAGCTAACGATGGCTACACCTTC.

This clonotype was counted at least ten times. This chain joins TRBV7-9 and TRBJ1-4; TRBD1 agrees at 9 bases. Per germline, CDR1 SEHNR and CDR2 FQNEAQ (reference sequence). This CDR3 is built from 16 residues. The junction had 4 bases not matched to a gene; V was cut back by 4 bases and J by 1 base. This chain's CDR3 is CASSSNRGQTNEKLFF. CDR3 in DNA: TGTGCCAGCAGCTCGAACAGGGGGCAAACTAATGAAAAACTGTTTTTT.

Note on this clonotype: Just one base apart from a much larger clone, this may be a read error. The J gene is TRBJ2-1, the V gene TRBV6-2 or TRBV6-3; TRBD2 agrees at 7 bases. TRBJ2-7 explains the end of the DNA better; the J call may be wrong. This CDR3 is 17 amino acids long. Germline CDR1 MNHEY, CDR2 SVGEGT. The CDR3 region is CASSYPRPGLSYNEQYF. CDR3 DNA: TGTGCCAGCAGTTACCCAAGACCGGGACTATCCTACAATGAGCAGTACTTC.

This clonotype was counted at least ten times. The chain carries TRBV7-2 and TRBJ2-3, with 13 bases matching TRBD2. Trimming took 3 bases from V and 0 from J; bases not matched to a gene: 6. Germline CDR1 and CDR2: SGHTA and FQGNSA. CDR3 length: 18 residues. DNA for the CDR3: TGTGCCAGCAGCTTGAGGACTAGCGGGGGCACTAGCACAGATACGCAGTATTTT. Translated, it gives CASSLRTSGGTSTDTQYF.

The gene calls are TRBV6-1 and TRBJ2-5, with 11 bases lining up with TRBD1. Germline CDR1 and CDR2: MNHNS and SASEGT. The CDR3 totals 15 residues. Unmatched junction bases numbered 10, after V lost 8 bases and J lost 5 bases. CDR3 sequence: CASARDRGNWETQYF. In nucleotides, the CDR3 is TGTGCCAGCGCTAGGGACAGGGGGAATTGGGAGACCCAGTACTTC.

A word on this clonotype: This may stem from a read error, because a much larger clone lies one nucleotide away. The V gene is TRBV15, the J gene TRBJ2-1; no reliable D call. TRBJ2-7 explains the end of the DNA better; the J call may be wrong. Germline CDR1 is LNHNV and CDR2 is YYDKDF (reference sequence). CDR3 length: 13 residues. CDR3 in DNA: TGTGCCACCAGCACCAGCAGTTACAATGAGCAGTACTTC. As protein: CATSTSSYNEQYF.

J is TRBJ1-1 and V is TRBV27; 8 bases agree with TRBD1. V was clipped by 5 bases and J by 5 bases; unmatched bases: 7. The CDR3 has 14 amino acids. Germline values: CDR1 MNHEY, CDR2 SMNVEV (reference sequence). CDR3 sequence: CASSPRGRGTEAFF. The DNA for the CDR3 is TGTGCCAGCAGTCCCAGGGGGCGCGGAACTGAAGCTTTCTTT.

This clonotype was seen a handful of times. Possible read error: a much larger clone is one base away. This chain connects TRBV2 to TRBJ1-2, with D uncertain. Germline CDR1 and CDR2: SNHLY and FYNNEI. CDR3 length: 14 amino acids. CDR3 coding DNA: TGTGCCCGCAGGACGGGGATCCCTGTCGGTGGCTACACCTTC. It yields the protein CARRTGIPVGGYTF.

This clonotype was counted many times. The V and J genes are TRBV27 and TRBJ2-6; 9 positions match TRBD1. Germline assignment: CDR1 MNHEY and CDR2 SMNVEV (reference sequence). This CDR3 contains 17 residues. The trim removed 6 bases at V and 3 bases at J, leaving 9 bases unmatched. The DNA of the CDR3 is TGTGCCAGCAGCCCCGGGACAGGGTTTGGTGGGGCCAACGTCCTGACTTTC. Translation gives CASSPGTGFGGANVLTF.

As for this clonotype: One end of the junction is discordant with germline, which a read error may explain. The chain has TRBV20-1 and TRBJ1-6; D possibly corresponds to TRBD1 (5 bases). The V gene's germline CDR1 is DFQATT and CDR2 SNEGSKA (reference sequence). This CDR3 region has 14 residues. CDR3 amino acids: CSARATDPIQPPHF. CDR3 sequence (DNA): TGCAGTGCTCGAGCGACAGACCCAATTCAACCCCCCCACTTT.

This clonotype was observed at least ten times. V is TRBV29-1 and J is TRBJ2-4, with D possibly TRBD2 on 7 matching bases. The ends were cut back, 7 bases at V and 8 bases at J, with 21 bases in the middle. The germline V gene has CDR1 SQVTM and CDR2 ANQGSEA. The CDR3 totals 14 residues. The CDR3 sequence: CSASRRGGRDIQYF. The CDR3 region has the DNA TGCAGCGCCTCCCGGAGGGGGGGTCGGGACATTCAGTACTTC. The whole variable domain, filled in from reference TRBV29-1 and TRBJ2-4, reads SAVISQKPSRDICQRGTSLTIQCQVDSQVTMMFWYRQQPGQSLTLIATANQGSEATYESGFVIDKFPISRPNLTFSTLTVSNMSPEDSSIYLCSASRRGGRDIQYFGAGTRLSVL.

The J gene is TRBJ2-7, the V gene TRBV20-1, with TRBD2 matching over 7 bases. CDR1 is DFQATT, CDR2 SNEGSKA, per germline (reference sequence). The CDR3 spans 14 residues. With V trimmed by 5 bases and J by 1 base, 8 bases remained unmatched. CDR3 residues: CSASPPGGSYEQYF. For the CDR3, the DNA is TGCAGTGCTTCCCCTCCCGGGGGGTCCTACGAGCAGTACTTC.

This clonotype was seen repeatedly, ten times or more. V usage is TRBV6-1 and J usage is TRBJ1-2, with TRBD1 identical over 8 bases. The J segment lost 4 bases and the V segment lost 1 base, leaving 5 bases of the junction unmatched. There are 15 residues in the CDR3. CDR1 and CDR2 from the germline V gene are MNHNS and SASEGT. CDR3 residues: CASSEGTGTLYGYTF. CDR3 nucleotides: TGTGCCAGCAGTGAAGGGACAGGGACTCTCTATGGCTACACCTTC.

V is TRBV15 and J is TRBJ2-7, with 8 bases identical to TRBD2. V dropped 0 bases and J dropped 3; count of bases not matched to a gene: 7. Germline CDR1 and CDR2: LNHNV and YYDKDF (reference sequence). This CDR3 is 16 amino acids long. This CDR3 is CATSRDPSGLLYEQYF. The CDR3 coding sequence is TGTGCCACCAGCAGAGACCCTAGCGGGCTACTCTACGAGCAGTACTTC.

This clonotype was seen many times. J is TRBJ2-5 and V is TRBV7-2; 7 positions match TRBD2. V was pared by 4 bases and J by 5 bases, with 7 bases of the junction left unmatched. The CDR3 spans 14 residues. The germline V gene encodes CDR1 SGHTA and CDR2 FQGNSA. The CDR3 here is CASSSQGGWETQYF. The CDR3 DNA reads as TGTGCCAGCAGCTCTCAGGGAGGGTGGGAGACCCAGTACTTC.

The sample holds many counts of this clonotype. Since a much larger clone is just one base distant, this may be a read error. The chain employs TRBV7-2 and TRBJ2-5; D may correspond to TRBD1 or TRBD2 (5 bases each). The length of the CDR3 is 15 residues. Germline V gives CDR1 SGHTA, CDR2 FQGNSA. The CDR3 sequence: CASSLIEGRQGTQYF. The CDR3 nucleotides are TGTGCCAGCAGCTTAATAGAGGGGCGCCAAGGGACCCAGTACTTC.

Concerning this clonotype: A much more abundant neighbour one base away suggests this may be a read error. The chain is built from TRBV6-1 and TRBJ2-1; D possibly matches TRBD1 or TRBD2 (5 bases each). Germline lookup yields CDR1 MNHNS and CDR2 SASEGT. V lost 7 bases and J lost 0, with 13 bases in between. The CDR3 runs to 15 residues. The CDR3 region is CASKSGRGSYNEQFF. CDR3 nucleotides: TGTGCCAGCAAATCGGGACGGGGCTCCTACAATGAGCAGTTCTTC.

Comments on this clonotype: A much larger clone differs by one base, so this may be a read error. A read error is likely, as this CDR3 ends without the conserved phenylalanine or tryptophan. The chain carries TRBV20-1 and TRBJ1-2; no clear D. The V and J ends lost 4 bases and 7 bases respectively, with 16 bases between them. Germline lookup yields CDR1 DFQATT and CDR2 SNEGSKA (reference sequence). The CDR3 is 13 amino acids. CDR3 region: CSANRPGEFGYTV. The CDR3 DNA reads TGCAGTGCTAATCGACCAGGCGAGTTTGGCTACACCGTC.

This clonotype showed up just once. The chain couples TRBV12-3 or TRBV12-4 to TRBJ2-7; D possibly corresponds to TRBD2 (6 bases). The DNA end favors TRBJ2-4, so the J call may be wrong. The CDR3 is 12 residues long. CDR3: CASSGRGNIQYF. The CDR3 DNA is TGTGCCAGCAGCGGGAGAGGGAACATTCAGTACTTC.

This chain joins TRBV6-5 and TRBJ2-7, with 10 bases identical to TRBD1. V shed 5 bases, J shed 7 bases, and the junction held 8 bases outside the gene matches. Germline CDR1 MNHEY, CDR2 SVGAGI. This CDR3 has 14 residues. In nucleotides, the CDR3 is TGTGCCAGCAGTGGACGGGACAGGGGTTGGGAGCAGTACTTC. Translating gives CASSGRDRGWEQYF.

A remark on this clonotype: A much larger clone differs by one base, so this may be a read error. The V and J genes are TRBV4-2 and TRBJ1-6; maybe TRBD1 (5 bases). V was shortened by 1 base and J by 5 bases, with 9 bases between the two germline ends. This CDR3 has 15 amino acids. Germline CDR1 and CDR2: LGHNA and YNFKEQ. CDR3 nucleotide sequence: TGTGCCAGCAGCCAAGGGGACGGGGATAATTCACCCCTCCACTTT. Translating gives CASSQGDGDNSPLHF.